The 5 T cell receptor beta chains presented below share a single source sample, sequenced in a study of control samples from healthy donors and cancer patients. Repertoires were generated with immunoSEQ multiplex PCR, while TCRdb's copy carries only in-frame clones and drops some. Of about 130,000 clones in the sample, about nine tenths were seen once. Specimen: blood. All receptors derive from a man aged 18 to 30 in good health.

This chain links TRBV6-5 with TRBJ1-2; TRBD1 is a possible D gene (6 bases). The CDR3 sequence is 13 residues long. In germline, CDR1 is MNHEY, CDR2 SVGAGI. Trimming cost V 7 bases and J 6 bases, with 15 bases left between them. The CDR3 bases are TGTGCCAGCACTACTACGGGGGCCAATGGCTACACCTTC. Translating it yields CASTTTGANGYTF.

The rearrangement links TRBV2 to TRBJ1-3; D gene ambiguous. The V and J ends lost 4 bases and 4 bases respectively, with 11 bases between them. Germline values: CDR1 SNHLY, CDR2 FYNNEI. This CDR3 comprises 14 residues. CDR3 nucleotide sequence: TGTGCCAGCAGTGTTCCCTCTCAGGGAAACACCATATATTTT. This sequence encodes CASSVPSQGNTIYF.

The chain links TRBV4-1 to TRBJ1-1, with a tentative D call TRBD1 (6 bases). Trimming removed 3 bases at V and 4 bases at J, with 15 bases between. Germline CDR1 and CDR2: MGHRA and YSYEKL. CDR3 length: 15 amino acids. The CDR3 bases are TGCGCCAGCAGCCAGCTACAGGGTGGGATCACTGAAGCTTTCTTT. Encoded protein: CASSQLQGGITEAFF.

The V gene is TRBV5-5, the J gene TRBJ1-6, with 7 bases matching TRBD1. V lost 5 bases to trimming and J lost 4 bases; unmatched junction nucleotides: 9. CDR1 is SGHKS and CDR2 is YYEKEE in the germline V gene (reference sequence). This CDR3 has 16 amino acids. The CDR3 here is CASSWGPGQYNSPLHF. The CDR3, as DNA: TGTGCCAGCAGTTGGGGACCGGGACAGTATAATTCACCCCTCCACTTT.

The rearrangement joins TRBV3-1 (or the pseudogene TRBV3-2) to TRBJ1-1, with D maybe TRBD1 (6 bases). The germline V gene has CDR1 LGHDT and CDR2 YNNKEL (reference sequence). The CDR3 is 14 amino acids. V lost 0 bases, J lost 5 bases, and 10 bases lay in between. CDR3 region: CASSQEEGGTEAFF. DNA of the CDR3: TGTGCCAGCAGCCAAGAAGAGGGGGGAACTGAAGCTTTCTTT.